The rows below give T cell receptor beta chains drawn from one sample of a study of cytomegalovirus exposure and HLA in healthy donors. Repertoires were generated with immunoSEQ multiplex PCR, while TCRdb's copy carries only in-frame clones and drops some. This sample has under 120,000 clones, with 70% found just once. Sequencing was carried out using PBMCs. These receptors all come from a man in his forties or fifties in good health and CMV-seropositive. Both conserved end residues are trimmed from each CDR3. Each record gives: V gene, CDR3 length, CDR3 protein.

V: TRBV5-1
length: 13
CDR3: ASSGGQGFTGELF

V: TRBV5-1
length: 14
CDR3: ASSVNRELSNYGYT

V: TRBV30
length: 14
CDR3: AWIEREGLNTGELF

V: TRBV6-1
length: 13
CDR3: ASSEDPSTYNEQF

V: TRBV9
length: 16
CDR3: ASSPGSSVSAGANVLT

V: TRBV19
length: 11
CDR3: ASSIDNIYGYT

V: TRBV10-2
length: 12
CDR3: ASSESGQGFGYT

V: TRBV5-6
length: 13
CDR3: ASSPGTGVYNEQF

V: TRBV9
length: 12
CDR3: ASSGGVRTDTQY

V: TRBV7-4
length: 14
CDR3: ASSRSRMVSYNEQF

V: TRBV4-2
length: 12
CDR3: ASRSGSSYNEQF

V: TRBV5-4
length: 11
CDR3: ASSGLDYNEQF

V: TRBV19
length: 12
CDR3: ASSEFSGANVLT